One and the same sample provided the 10 T cell receptor beta chains below, sequenced in a study of blood T cell repertoires in COVID-19. Using immunoSEQ multiplex PCR, the repertoire was profiled, and TCRdb retains in-frame clones only, with some absent. The sample includes about 120,000 clones, approximately 80% of them seen just once. Sequencing was carried out using peripheral blood. The receptors stem from a man between 50 and 59 years old with acute or convalescent COVID-19.

V and J are TRBV9 and TRBJ2-3; D might be TRBD1 (5 bases). The germline V gene encodes CDR1 SGDLS and CDR2 YYNGEE. CDR3 length equals 16 residues. Trimming shortened V by 0 bases and J by 2 bases, and 13 bases separated the two germline ends. Here the CDR3 DNA reads TGTGCCAGCAGCGTAGAGGGGAAGGGGTACACAGATACGCAGTATTTT. Residues: CASSVEGKGYTDTQYF.

This clone was detected only a few times. The chain recombines TRBV11-2 with TRBJ1-1; D gene unclear. This CDR3 comprises 13 residues. The germline V and J ends were trimmed by 5 bases and 3 bases, with 10 bases remaining between them. Per germline, CDR1 SGHAT and CDR2 FQNNGV. The CDR3 region has the DNA TGTGCCAGCAGCCTACAGTTGGACACTGAAGCTTTCTTT. Encoded protein: CASSLQLDTEAFF.

The J gene is TRBJ2-2, the V gene TRBV19; 10 bases align to TRBD1. The CDR3 length is 19 residues. Germline-derived CDR1 and CDR2 are LNHDA and SQIVND (reference sequence). The V and J ends lost 6 bases and 0 bases, in that order; junction bases with no gene match: 13. The CDR3 loop reads CASSVPGQGWFANTGELFF. As DNA, the CDR3 is TGTGCCAGTAGCGTCCCGGGACAGGGGTGGTTCGCGAACACCGGGGAGCTGTTTTTT.

The V call is TRBV18, the J call TRBJ1-2; tentative D call: TRBD1 (6 bases). CDR1 and CDR2 (germline): KGHSH, LQKENI. The CDR3 runs 17 residues. The V and J ends lost 0 bases and 4 bases respectively, with 18 bases between them. The CDR3 region is CASSPPAEGGFGYGYTF. In DNA form, the CDR3 reads TGTGCCAGCTCACCACCGGCGGAGGGGGGGTTCGGCTATGGCTACACCTTC. The whole variable domain, filled in from reference TRBV18 and TRBJ1-2, reads NAGVMQNPRHLVRRRGQEARLRCSPMKGHSHVYWYRQLPEEGLKFMVYLQKENIIDESGMPKERFSAEFPKEGPSILRIQQVVRGDSAAYFCASSPPAEGGFGYGYTFGSGTRLTVV.

The chain recombines TRBV9 with TRBJ2-3; TRBD1 might be the D (6 bases). The CDR3 runs 15 residues. Trimming removed 0 bases from V and 1 base from J, with 9 bases in between. Germline V gives CDR1 SGDLS, CDR2 YYNGEE. This CDR3 is CASSVEQGGTDTQYF. CDR3 sequence (DNA): TGTGCCAGCAGCGTAGAACAGGGAGGCACAGATACGCAGTATTTT.

This chain uses TRBV27 with TRBJ2-2; a possible D gene is TRBD2 (6 bases). This CDR3 region has 15 residues. Trimming removed 6 bases from V and 4 bases from J, with 15 bases in between. CDR1 MNHEY and CDR2 SMNVEV come from the germline V gene (reference sequence). The CDR3 reads CASSITLASTGELFF. The CDR3 coding sequence is TGTGCCAGCAGCATAACACTAGCTTCCACCGGGGAGCTGTTTTTT.

The chain carries TRBV28 and TRBJ2-4; 9 bases line up with TRBD1. From germline, CDR1 is MDHEN and CDR2 SYDVKM. There are 14 residues in the CDR3. Trimming cost V 5 bases and J 6 bases; bases outside gene matches: 5. CDR3 DNA: TGTGCCAGCAGTCAGGGACAGGGTGGAAACATTCAGTACTTC. Translated: CASSQGQGGNIQYF.

This clone was observed a single time. The rearrangement uses TRBV19 and TRBJ1-5, with a tentative D call TRBD1 (5 bases). There are 17 residues in the CDR3. Trimming removed 6 bases from V and 3 bases from J, with 21 bases in between. Germline V CDR1 and CDR2: LNHDA, SQIVND (reference sequence). In DNA form, the CDR3 reads TGTGCCAGTAGCCCATCGCAGGGTGGTGTCTACAATCAGCCCCAGCATTTT. Translation gives CASSPSQGGVYNQPQHF.

This clone was detected only a few times. The chain carries TRBV19 and TRBJ2-7; 10 bases line up with TRBD1. CDR1 is LNHDA, CDR2 SQIVND, per germline (reference sequence). Unmatched junction bases numbered 10, after V lost 8 bases and J lost 3 bases. CDR3 length equals 15 residues. The CDR3, as DNA: TGTGCCAGTGCAGCCCTAAGGGACAGGGGCTACGAGCAGTACTTC. This sequence encodes CASAALRDRGYEQYF.

The chain uses TRBV4-2 and TRBJ2-3; 12 nucleotides line up with TRBD2. Looked up from germline, CDR1 is LGHNA and CDR2 is YNFKEQ. The CDR3 spans 17 residues. Trimming at V came to 3 bases and at J to 4 bases, leaving 8 bases not matched to a gene. The CDR3 nucleotides are TGTGCCAGCAGCCACGGAGGGGCTAGCGGGGGGGCAGATACGCAGTATTTT. Its translation is CASSHGGASGGADTQYF.